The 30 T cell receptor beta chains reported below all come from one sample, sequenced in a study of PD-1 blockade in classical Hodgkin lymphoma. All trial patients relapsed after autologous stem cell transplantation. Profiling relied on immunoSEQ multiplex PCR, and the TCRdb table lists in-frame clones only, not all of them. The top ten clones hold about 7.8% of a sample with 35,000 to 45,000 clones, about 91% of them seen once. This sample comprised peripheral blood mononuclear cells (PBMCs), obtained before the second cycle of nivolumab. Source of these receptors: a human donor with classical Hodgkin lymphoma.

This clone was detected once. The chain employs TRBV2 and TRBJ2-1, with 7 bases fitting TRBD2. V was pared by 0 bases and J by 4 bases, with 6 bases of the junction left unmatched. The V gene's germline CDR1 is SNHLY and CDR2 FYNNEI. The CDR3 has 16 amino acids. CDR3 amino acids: CASSEAVSGLYNEQFF. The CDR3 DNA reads TGTGCCAGCAGTGAAGCAGTTAGCGGGTTATACAATGAGCAGTTCTTC.

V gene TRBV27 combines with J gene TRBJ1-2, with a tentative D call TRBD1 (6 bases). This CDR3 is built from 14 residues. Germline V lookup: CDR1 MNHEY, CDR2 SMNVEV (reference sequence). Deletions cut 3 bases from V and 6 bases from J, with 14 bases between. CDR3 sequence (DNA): TGTGCCAGCAGTTTTCTTCAGGGGCTCAATGGCTACACCTTC. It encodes CASSFLQGLNGYTF.

The CDR3 nucleotides read TGTGCCAGCAGCCGGACTAGCGGGAGCTACAATGAGCAGTTCTTC. Encoded protein: CASSRTSGSYNEQFF. The gene calls are TRBV14 and TRBJ2-1, with TRBD2 identical over 13 bases. The V gene end was trimmed by 4 bases and the J gene end by 3 bases; junction bases not matched to a gene: 0. CDR1 and CDR2 (germline): SGHDN, FVKESK. There are 15 residues in the CDR3.

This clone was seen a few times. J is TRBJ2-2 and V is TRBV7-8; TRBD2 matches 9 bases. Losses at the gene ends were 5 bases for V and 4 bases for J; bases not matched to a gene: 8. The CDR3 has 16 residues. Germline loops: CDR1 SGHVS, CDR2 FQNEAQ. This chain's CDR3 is CASSPRGGAATGELFF. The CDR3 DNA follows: TGTGCCAGCAGCCCGCGCGGGGGGGCGGCCACCGGGGAGCTGTTTTTT. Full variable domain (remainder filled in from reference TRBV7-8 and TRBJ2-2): GAGVSQSPRYKVAKRGQDVALRCDPISGHVSLFWYQQALGQGPEFLTYFQNEAQLDKSGLPSDRFFAERPEGSVSTLKIQRTQQEDSAVYLCASSPRGGAATGELFFGEGSRLTVL.

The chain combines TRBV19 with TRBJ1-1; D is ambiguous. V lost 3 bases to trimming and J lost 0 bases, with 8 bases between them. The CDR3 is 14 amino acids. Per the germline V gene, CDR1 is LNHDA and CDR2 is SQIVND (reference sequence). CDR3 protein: CASSIPVMNTEAFF. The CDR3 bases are TGTGCCAGTAGTATCCCGGTCATGAACACTGAAGCTTTCTTT.

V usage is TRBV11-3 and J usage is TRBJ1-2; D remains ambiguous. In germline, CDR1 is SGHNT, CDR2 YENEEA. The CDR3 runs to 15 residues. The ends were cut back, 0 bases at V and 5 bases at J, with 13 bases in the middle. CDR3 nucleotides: TGTGCCAGCAGCTTAGATCGGGCGGGTAAATATGGCTACACCTTC. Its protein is CASSLDRAGKYGYTF.

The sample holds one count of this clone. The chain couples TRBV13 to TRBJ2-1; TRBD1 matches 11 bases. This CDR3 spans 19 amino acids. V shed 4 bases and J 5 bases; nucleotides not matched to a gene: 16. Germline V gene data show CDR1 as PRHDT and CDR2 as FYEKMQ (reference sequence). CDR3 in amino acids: CASSSRTGGEDRPHNEQFF. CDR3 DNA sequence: TGTGCCAGCAGCTCTCGGACAGGGGGCGAAGACCGGCCTCACAATGAGCAGTTCTTC.

CDR3 residues: CASSLGQGKYEQYF. The CDR3 bases are TGCGCCAGCAGCTTGGGACAGGGAAAATACGAGCAGTACTTC. The chain couples TRBV5-1 to TRBJ2-7; 7 bases match TRBD1. The trim removed 0 bases at V and 4 bases at J, leaving 4 bases unmatched. CDR1 is SGHRS and CDR2 is YFSETQ in the germline V gene. The length of the CDR3 is 14 residues.

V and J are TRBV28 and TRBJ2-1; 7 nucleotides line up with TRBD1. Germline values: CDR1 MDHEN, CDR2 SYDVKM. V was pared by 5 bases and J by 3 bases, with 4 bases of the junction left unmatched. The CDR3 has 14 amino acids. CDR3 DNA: TGTGCCAGCAGTCCAGGGGGATTCTACAATGAGCAGTTCTTC. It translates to CASSPGGFYNEQFF.

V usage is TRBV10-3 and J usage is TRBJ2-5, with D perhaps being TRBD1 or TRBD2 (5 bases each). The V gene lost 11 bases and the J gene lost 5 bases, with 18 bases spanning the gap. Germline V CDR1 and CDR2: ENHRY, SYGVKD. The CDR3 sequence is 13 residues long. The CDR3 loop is CASRRGSEETQYF. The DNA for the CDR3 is TGTGCCTCACGACGGGGCTCGGAGGAGACCCAGTACTTC.

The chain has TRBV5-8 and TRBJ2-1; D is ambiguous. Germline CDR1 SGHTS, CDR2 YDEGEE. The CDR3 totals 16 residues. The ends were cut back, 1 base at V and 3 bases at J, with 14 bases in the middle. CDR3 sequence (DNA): TGTGCCAGCAGCTTGCGAAGGCTCGAAGGCTACAATGAGCAGTTCTTC. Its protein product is CASSLRRLEGYNEQFF.

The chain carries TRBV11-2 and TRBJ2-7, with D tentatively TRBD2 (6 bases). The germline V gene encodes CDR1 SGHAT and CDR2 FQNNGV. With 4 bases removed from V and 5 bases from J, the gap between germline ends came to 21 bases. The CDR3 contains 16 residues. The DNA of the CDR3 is TGTGCCAGCAGCTCCTCCGGCGGGAACCCTTACCACGAGCAGTACTTC. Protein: CASSSSGGNPYHEQYF.

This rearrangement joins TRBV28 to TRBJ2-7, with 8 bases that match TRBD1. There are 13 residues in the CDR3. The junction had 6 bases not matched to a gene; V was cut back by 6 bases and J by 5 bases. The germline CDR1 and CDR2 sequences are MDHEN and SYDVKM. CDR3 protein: CASRPGQVNEQYF. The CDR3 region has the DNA TGTGCCAGCAGACCGGGACAGGTAAACGAGCAGTACTTC.

The CDR3, as DNA: TGTGCCAGCAGTGAAAAATTTTGGGACAGGGAGAGGACCCAGTACTTC. It encodes CASSEKFWDRERTQYF. The chain combines TRBV25-1 with TRBJ2-5, with 9 bases that match TRBD1. Germline assignment: CDR1 MGHDK and CDR2 SYGVNS. J lost 7 bases, V lost 2 bases, and 11 bases had no gene match. The CDR3 contains 16 residues. Looking up the rest from reference TRBV25-1 and TRBJ2-5 gives the full variable domain: EADIYQTPRYLVIGTGKKITLECSQTMGHDKMYWYQQDPGMELHLIHYSYGVNSTEKGDLSSESTVSRIRTEHFPLTLESARPSHTSQYLCASSEKFWDRERTQYFGPGTRLLVL.

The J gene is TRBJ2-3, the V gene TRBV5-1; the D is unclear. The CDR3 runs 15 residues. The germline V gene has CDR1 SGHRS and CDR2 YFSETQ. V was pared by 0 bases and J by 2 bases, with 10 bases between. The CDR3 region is CASSLGAAVTDTQYF. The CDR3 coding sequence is TGCGCCAGCAGCTTGGGGGCGGCAGTCACAGATACGCAGTATTTT.

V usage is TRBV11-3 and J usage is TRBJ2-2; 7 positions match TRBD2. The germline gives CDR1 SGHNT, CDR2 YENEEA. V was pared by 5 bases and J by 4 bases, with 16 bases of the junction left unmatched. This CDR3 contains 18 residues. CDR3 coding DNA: TGTGCCAGCAGCATATCCGGGACTACCTTCCGGAGCACCGGGGAGCTGTTTTTT. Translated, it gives CASSISGTTFRSTGELFF.

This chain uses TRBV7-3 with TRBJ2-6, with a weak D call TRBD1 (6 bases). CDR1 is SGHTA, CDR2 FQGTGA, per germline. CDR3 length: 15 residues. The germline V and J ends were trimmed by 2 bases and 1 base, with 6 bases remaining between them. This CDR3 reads CASSLDRSGANVLTF. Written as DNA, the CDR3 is TGTGCCAGCAGCTTAGACAGGTCTGGGGCCAACGTCCTGACTTTC.

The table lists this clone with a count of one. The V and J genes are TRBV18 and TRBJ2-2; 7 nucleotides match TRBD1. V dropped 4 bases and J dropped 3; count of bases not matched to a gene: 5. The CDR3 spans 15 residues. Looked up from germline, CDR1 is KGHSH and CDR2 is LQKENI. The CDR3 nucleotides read TGTGCCAGCTCACAGGCGACAGGGTACACCGGGGAGCTGTTTTTT. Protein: CASSQATGYTGELFF.

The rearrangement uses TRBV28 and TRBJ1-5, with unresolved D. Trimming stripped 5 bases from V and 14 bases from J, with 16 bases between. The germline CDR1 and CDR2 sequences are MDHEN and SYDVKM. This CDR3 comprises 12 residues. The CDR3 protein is CASSAVREMEHF. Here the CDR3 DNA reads TGTGCCAGCAGTGCGGTTAGGGAGATGGAGCATTTT.

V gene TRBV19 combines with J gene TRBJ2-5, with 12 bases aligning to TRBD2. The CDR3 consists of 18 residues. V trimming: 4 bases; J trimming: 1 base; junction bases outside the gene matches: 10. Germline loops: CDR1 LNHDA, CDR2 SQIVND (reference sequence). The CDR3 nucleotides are TGTGCCAGTAGTAGTCTAGCGGGAGGGGTATTTGCCCAAGAGACCCAGTACTTC. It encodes CASSSLAGGVFAQETQYF. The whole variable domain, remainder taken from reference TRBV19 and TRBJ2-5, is DGGITQSPKYLFRKEGQNVTLSCEQNLNHDAMYWYRQDPGQGLRLIYYSQIVNDFQKGDIAEGYSVSREKKESFPLTVTSAQKNPTAFYLCASSSLAGGVFAQETQYFGPGTRLLVL.

The CDR3 protein is CSVMGLAGVDTQYF. The CDR3 nucleotides are TGCAGCGTGATGGGACTAGCGGGAGTAGATACGCAGTATTTT. The V and J genes are TRBV29-1 and TRBJ2-3; 14 nucleotides align to TRBD2. The CDR3 has 14 residues. V trimming: 6 bases; J trimming: 5 bases; junction bases outside the gene matches: 4. Germline CDR1 is SQVTM and CDR2 is ANQGSEA.

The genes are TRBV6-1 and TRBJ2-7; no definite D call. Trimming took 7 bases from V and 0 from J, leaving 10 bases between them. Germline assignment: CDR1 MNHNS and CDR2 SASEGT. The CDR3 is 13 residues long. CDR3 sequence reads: CASIMGLSYEQYF. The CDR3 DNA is TGTGCCAGCATTATGGGTCTCTCCTACGAGCAGTACTTC.

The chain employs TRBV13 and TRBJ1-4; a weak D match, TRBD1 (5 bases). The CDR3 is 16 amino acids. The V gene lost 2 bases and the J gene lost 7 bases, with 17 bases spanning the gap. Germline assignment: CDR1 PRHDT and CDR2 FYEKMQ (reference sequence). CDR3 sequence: CASSLRFPGLVEKLFF. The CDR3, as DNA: TGTGCCAGCAGCTTAAGGTTCCCGGGGCTTGTTGAAAAACTGTTTTTT.

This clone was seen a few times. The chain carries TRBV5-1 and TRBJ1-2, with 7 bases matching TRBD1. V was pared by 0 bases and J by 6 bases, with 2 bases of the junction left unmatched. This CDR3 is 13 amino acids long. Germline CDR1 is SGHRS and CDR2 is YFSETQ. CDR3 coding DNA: TGCGCCAGCAGCTTGGACACAGGGGATGGCTACACCTTC. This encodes CASSLDTGDGYTF.

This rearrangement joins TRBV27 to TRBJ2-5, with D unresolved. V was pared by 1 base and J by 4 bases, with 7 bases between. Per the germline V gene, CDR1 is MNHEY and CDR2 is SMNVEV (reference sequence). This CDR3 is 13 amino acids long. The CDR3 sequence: CASSLFSRETQYF. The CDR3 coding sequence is TGTGCCAGCAGTTTATTTAGTAGAGAGACCCAGTACTTC.

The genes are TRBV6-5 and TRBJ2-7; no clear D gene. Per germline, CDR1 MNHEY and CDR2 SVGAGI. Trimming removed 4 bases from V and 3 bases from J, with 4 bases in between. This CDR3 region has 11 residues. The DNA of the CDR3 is TGTGCCAGCAGTTGGGGCTACGAGCAGTACTTC. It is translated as CASSWGYEQYF.

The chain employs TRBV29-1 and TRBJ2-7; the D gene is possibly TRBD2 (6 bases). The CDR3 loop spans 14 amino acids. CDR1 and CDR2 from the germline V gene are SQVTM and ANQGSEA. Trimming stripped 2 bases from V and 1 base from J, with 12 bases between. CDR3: CSVEFGSGSYEQYF. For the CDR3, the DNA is TGCAGCGTTGAATTCGGGAGCGGTTCCTACGAGCAGTACTTC.

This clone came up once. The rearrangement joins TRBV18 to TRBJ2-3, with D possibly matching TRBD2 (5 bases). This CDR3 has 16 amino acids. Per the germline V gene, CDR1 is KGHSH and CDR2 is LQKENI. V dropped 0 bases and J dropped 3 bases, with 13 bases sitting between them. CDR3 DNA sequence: TGTGCCAGCTCACCACCCCCCCCCGGCGGGACAGATACGCAGTATTTT. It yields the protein CASSPPPPGGTDTQYF.

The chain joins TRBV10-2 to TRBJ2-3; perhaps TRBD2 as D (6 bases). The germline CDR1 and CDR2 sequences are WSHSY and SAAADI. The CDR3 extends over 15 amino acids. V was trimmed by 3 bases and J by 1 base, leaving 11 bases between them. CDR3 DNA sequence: TGCGCCAGCAGTGATCTGGGAGGCGGCACAGATACGCAGTATTTT. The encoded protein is CASSDLGGGTDTQYF.

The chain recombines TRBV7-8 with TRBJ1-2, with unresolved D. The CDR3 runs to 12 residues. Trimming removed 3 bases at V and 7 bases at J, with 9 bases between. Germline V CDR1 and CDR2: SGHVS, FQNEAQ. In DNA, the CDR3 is TGTGCCAGCAGCTTTACCCGGTCTGGCTACACCTTC. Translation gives CASSFTRSGYTF.